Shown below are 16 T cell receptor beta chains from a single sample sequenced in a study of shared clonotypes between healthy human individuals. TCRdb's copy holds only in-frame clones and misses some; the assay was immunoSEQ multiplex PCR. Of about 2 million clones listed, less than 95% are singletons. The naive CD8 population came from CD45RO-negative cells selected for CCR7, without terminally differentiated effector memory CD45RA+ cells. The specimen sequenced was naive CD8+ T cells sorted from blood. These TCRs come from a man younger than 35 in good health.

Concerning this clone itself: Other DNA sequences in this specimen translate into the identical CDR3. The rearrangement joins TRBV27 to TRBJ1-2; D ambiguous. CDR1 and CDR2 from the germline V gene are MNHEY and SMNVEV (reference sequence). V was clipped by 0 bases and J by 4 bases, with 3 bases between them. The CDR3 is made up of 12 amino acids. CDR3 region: CASSLSGYGYTF. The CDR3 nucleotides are TGTGCCAGCAGTTTATCTGGCTATGGCTACACCTTC.

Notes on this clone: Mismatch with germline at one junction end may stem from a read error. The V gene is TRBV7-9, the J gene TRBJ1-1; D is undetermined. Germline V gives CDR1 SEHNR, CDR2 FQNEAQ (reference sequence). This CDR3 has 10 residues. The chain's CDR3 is CASSPRETFF. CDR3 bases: TGTGCCAGCAGCCCTCGGGAAACTTTTTTT.

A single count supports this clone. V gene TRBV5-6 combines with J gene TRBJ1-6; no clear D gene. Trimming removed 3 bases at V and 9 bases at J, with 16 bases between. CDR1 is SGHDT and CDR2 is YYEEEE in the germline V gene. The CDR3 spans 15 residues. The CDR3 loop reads CASSSWSPGGSPLHF. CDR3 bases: TGTGCCAGCAGCTCTTGGTCACCCGGAGGTTCACCCCTCCACTTT. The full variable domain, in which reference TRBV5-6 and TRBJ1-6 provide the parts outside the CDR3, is DAGVTQSPTHLIKTRGQQVTLRCSPKSGHDTVSWYQQALGQGPQFIFQYYEEEERQRGNFPDRFSGHQFPNYSSELNVNALLLGDSALYLCASSSWSPGGSPLHFGNGTRLTVT.

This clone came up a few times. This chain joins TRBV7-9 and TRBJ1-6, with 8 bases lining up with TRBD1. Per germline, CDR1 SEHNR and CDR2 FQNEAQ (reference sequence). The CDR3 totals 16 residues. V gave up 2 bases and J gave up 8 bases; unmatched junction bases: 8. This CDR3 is CASSLWSGGGDSPLHF. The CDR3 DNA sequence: TGTGCCAGCAGCTTATGGTCAGGGGGCGGCGATTCACCCCTCCACTTT.

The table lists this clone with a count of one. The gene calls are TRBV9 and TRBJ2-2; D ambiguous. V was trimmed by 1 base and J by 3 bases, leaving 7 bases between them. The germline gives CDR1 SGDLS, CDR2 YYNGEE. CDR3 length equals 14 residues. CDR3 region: CASSVLDDTGELFF. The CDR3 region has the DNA TGTGCCAGCAGCGTATTGGACGACACCGGGGAGCTGTTTTTT. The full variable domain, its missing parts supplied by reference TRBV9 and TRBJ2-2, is DSGVTQTPKHLITATGQRVTLRCSPRSGDLSVYWYQQSLDQGLQFLIQYYNGEERAKGNILERFSAQQFPDLHSELNLSSLELGDSALYFCASSVLDDTGELFFGEGSRLTVL.

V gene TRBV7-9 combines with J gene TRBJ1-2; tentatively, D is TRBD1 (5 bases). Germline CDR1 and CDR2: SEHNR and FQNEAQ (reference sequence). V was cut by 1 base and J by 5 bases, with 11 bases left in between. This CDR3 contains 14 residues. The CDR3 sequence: CASSLETDPYGYTF. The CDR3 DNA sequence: TGTGCCAGCAGCTTAGAGACAGATCCTTATGGCTACACCTTC.

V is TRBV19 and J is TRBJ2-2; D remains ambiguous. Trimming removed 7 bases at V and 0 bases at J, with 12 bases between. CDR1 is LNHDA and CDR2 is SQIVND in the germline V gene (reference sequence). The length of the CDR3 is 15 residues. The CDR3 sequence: CASTLTDTNTGELFF. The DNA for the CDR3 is TGTGCCAGTACTCTAACAGACACGAACACCGGGGAGCTGTTTTTT.

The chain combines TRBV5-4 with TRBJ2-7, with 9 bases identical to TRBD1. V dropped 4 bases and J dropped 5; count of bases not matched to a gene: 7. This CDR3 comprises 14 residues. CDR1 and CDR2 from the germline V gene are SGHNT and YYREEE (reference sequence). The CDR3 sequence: CASSLDRGRDEQYF. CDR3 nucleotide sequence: TGTGCCAGCAGCCTGGACAGGGGACGCGACGAGCAGTACTTC.

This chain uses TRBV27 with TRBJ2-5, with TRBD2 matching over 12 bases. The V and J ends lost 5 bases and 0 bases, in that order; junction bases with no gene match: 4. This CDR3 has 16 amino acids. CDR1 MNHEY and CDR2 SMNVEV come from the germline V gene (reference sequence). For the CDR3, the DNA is TGTGCCAGCAGTGTCGGGACTAGCGGGTACCAAGAGACCCAGTACTTC. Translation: CASSVGTSGYQETQYF.

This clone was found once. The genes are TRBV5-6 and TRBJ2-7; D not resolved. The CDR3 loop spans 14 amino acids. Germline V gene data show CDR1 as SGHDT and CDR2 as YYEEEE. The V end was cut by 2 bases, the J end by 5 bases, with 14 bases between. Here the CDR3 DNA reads TGTGCCAGCAGCTTAGGCAGCCGTTTCAACGAGCAGTACTTC. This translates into CASSLGSRFNEQYF.

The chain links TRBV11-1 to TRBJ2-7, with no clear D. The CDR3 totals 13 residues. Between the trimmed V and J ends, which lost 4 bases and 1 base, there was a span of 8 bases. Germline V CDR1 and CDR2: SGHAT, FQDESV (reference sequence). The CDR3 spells CASSSLESYEQYF. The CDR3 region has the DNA TGTGCCAGCAGCTCACTGGAATCCTACGAGCAGTACTTC.

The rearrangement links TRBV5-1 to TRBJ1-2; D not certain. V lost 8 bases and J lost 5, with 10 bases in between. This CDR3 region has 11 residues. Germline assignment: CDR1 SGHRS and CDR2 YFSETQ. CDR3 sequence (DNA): TGCGCCAGTACAGATTCTTATGGCTACACCTTC. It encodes CASTDSYGYTF. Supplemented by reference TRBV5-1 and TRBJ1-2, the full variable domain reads KAGVTQTPRYLIKTRGQQVTLSCSPISGHRSVSWYQQTPGQGLQFLFEYFSETQRNKGNFPGRFSGRQFSNSRSEMNVSTLELGDSALYLCASTDSYGYTFGSGTRLTVV.

CDR3 residues: CASSTSLGGYTF. CDR3 nucleotides: TGTGCCAGCAGCACCAGCTTAGGAGGCTACACCTTC. The chain has TRBV9 and TRBJ1-2; D is ambiguous. The length of the CDR3 is 12 residues. Trimming removed 4 bases from V and 8 bases from J, with 12 bases in between. Germline V gene lookup returns CDR1 SGDLS and CDR2 YYNGEE. Variable domain in full (rest from reference TRBV9 and TRBJ1-2): DSGVTQTPKHLITATGQRVTLRCSPRSGDLSVYWYQQSLDQGLQFLIQYYNGEERAKGNILERFSAQQFPDLHSELNLSSLELGDSALYFCASSTSLGGYTFGSGTRLTVV.

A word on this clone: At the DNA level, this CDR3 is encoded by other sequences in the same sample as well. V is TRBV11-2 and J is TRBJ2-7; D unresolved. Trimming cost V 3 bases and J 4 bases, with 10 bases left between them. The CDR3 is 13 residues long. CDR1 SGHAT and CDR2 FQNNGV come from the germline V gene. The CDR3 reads CASSFPGAYEQYF. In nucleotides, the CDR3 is TGTGCCAGCAGCTTCCCAGGAGCTTACGAGCAGTACTTC. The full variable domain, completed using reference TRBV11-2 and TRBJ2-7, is EAGVAQSPRYKIIEKRQSVAFWCNPISGHATLYWYQQILGQGPKLLIQFQNNGVVDDSQLPKDRFSAERLKGVDSTLKIQPAKLEDSAVYLCASSFPGAYEQYFGPGTRLTVT.

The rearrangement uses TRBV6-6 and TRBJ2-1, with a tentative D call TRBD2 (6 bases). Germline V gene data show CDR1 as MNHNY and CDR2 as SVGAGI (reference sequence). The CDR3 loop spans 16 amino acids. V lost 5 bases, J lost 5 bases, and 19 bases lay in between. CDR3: CASSPRTSLSNNEQFF. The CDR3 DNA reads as TGTGCCAGCAGTCCCCGCACTAGCCTGAGTAACAATGAGCAGTTCTTC.

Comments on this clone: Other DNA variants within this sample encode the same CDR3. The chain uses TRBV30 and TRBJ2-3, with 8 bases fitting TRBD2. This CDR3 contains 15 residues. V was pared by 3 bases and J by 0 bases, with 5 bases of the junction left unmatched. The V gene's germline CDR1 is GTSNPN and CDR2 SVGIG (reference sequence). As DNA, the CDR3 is TGTGCCTGGAGCGGGGGGGCCTCTAGCACAGATACGCAGTATTTT. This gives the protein CAWSGGASSTDTQYF.